This T cell receptor (beta chain) appears in the sequencing data of a study of T cell responses to AZD1222 COVID-19 vaccine. Generated by immunoSEQ multiplex PCR, the TCRdb table keeps only in-frame clones and is missing some. Of approximately 97,000 clones listed, 80% to 85% were seen once; the top ten hold over 15%. The V gene's germline CDR1 is SGHDN and CDR2 FVKESK. V dropped 0 bases and J dropped 4 bases, with 12 bases sitting between them. The CDR3 covers 15 residues. The sample in question was peripheral blood, obtained on day 0 of AZD1222 vaccination. The chain is built from TRBV14 and TRBJ1-2; D is undetermined. The TCR was taken from an adult in good health. The CDR3, as DNA: TGTGCCAGCAGCCAAGACCCGGATTCCCGCTATGGCTACACCTTC. Its protein is CASSQDPDSRYGYTF.